Included here is one TCR beta chain sequence, with context. Trimming removed 5 bases from V and 3 bases from J, with 11 bases in between. The CDR3 consists of 13 residues. This specimen comes from a study of T-cell reconstitution after alpha-beta-depleted transplantation in children. A TCRbeta library incorporating unique molecular identifiers was prepared. TCRdb analysed the PCR reads with MiXCR anew, one entry per CDR3 protein. The sample carries 250,000 to 300,000 distinct CDR3 sequences, about a tenth recorded once. The sequence was obtained from a human donor who donated a stem cell graft to a child with SCID. This sequence joins TRBV12-3 or TRBV12-4 and TRBJ2-7; tentatively, D is TRBD1 or TRBD2 (5 bases each). The sequences come from PBMCs from the stem cell graft donor, collected from the stem cell graft. The CDR3 reads CASSRDQFYEQYF. Written as DNA, the CDR3 is TGTGCCAGCAGTCGGGACCAGTTCTACGAGCAGTACTTC.